These 32 T cell receptor beta chains were all obtained from the same sample, sequenced in a study of radiation and T cells in renal cell carcinoma. This sample's time point: baseline pretreatment blood. The treatment here: 15 Gy SBRT to primary tumor, nephrectomy 4 weeks later. Profiling relied on immunoSEQ multiplex PCR, and the TCRdb table lists in-frame clones only, not all of them. The sample has 150,000 or so clones, 88% seen once. This specimen was blood, taken from a patient whose treatment included radiotherapy and nephrectomy. Receptor source: a woman aged 70-85 years with renal cell carcinoma.

The gene calls are TRBV7-9 and TRBJ1-5, with unresolved D. The CDR3 extends over 15 amino acids. Germline-derived CDR1 and CDR2 are SEHNR and FQNEAQ (reference sequence). Trimming left V 1 base short and J 2 bases short, with 9 bases between. Written as DNA, the CDR3 is TGTGCCAGCAGCTTAGGGGCCCAGGGCAATCAGCCCCAGCATTTT. Amino acid sequence: CASSLGAQGNQPQHF.

This sequence joins TRBV7-9 and TRBJ2-3; 8 nucleotides align to TRBD2. Germline V lookup: CDR1 SEHNR, CDR2 FQNEAQ (reference sequence). V dropped 7 bases and J dropped 2; count of bases not matched to a gene: 14. There are 17 residues in the CDR3. The CDR3 coding sequence is TGTGCCAGCACCCTGGATGGCGGGGGGCGTGTCACAGATACGCAGTATTTT. Encoded protein: CASTLDGGGRVTDTQYF.

The rearrangement uses TRBV18 and TRBJ1-1, with D unclear. V lost 3 bases to trimming and J lost 0 bases, with 5 bases between them. The CDR3 is made up of 13 amino acids. The germline V gene encodes CDR1 KGHSH and CDR2 LQKENI. This CDR3 reads CASSPNLNTEAFF. CDR3 DNA: TGTGCCAGCTCACCCAATCTGAACACTGAAGCTTTCTTT.

The table lists this clone with a count of one. The chain joins TRBV30 to TRBJ2-7; either TRBD1 or TRBD2 may supply D (5 bases each). Trimming stripped 7 bases from V and 0 bases from J, with 10 bases between. Per the germline V gene, CDR1 is GTSNPN and CDR2 is SVGIG (reference sequence). The CDR3 loop spans 12 amino acids. The CDR3 nucleotides are TGTGCCTCGGGACGGAACTCCTACGAGCAGTACTTC. This sequence encodes CASGRNSYEQYF.

To note about this clone: The same CDR3 arises from other DNA sequences in this sample as well. The chain carries TRBV2 and TRBJ1-1; D not certain. CDR3 length equals 13 residues. Germline values: CDR1 SNHLY, CDR2 FYNNEI. The germline V and J ends were trimmed by 8 bases and 0 bases, with 10 bases remaining between them. The CDR3 sequence: CASSPIMNTEAFF. CDR3 in DNA: TGTGCCAGCTCTCCAATTATGAACACTGAAGCTTTCTTT.

The rearrangement uses TRBV15 and TRBJ1-1, with D possibly being TRBD1 (5 bases). CDR3 length: 12 residues. The V and J ends lost 6 bases and 6 bases respectively, with 11 bases between them. CDR1 LNHNV and CDR2 YYDKDF come from the germline V gene (reference sequence). CDR3 sequence reads: CATRGEVAEAFF. The CDR3, as DNA: TGTGCCACCAGGGGGGAGGTCGCTGAAGCTTTCTTT.

The rearrangement joins TRBV11-3 to TRBJ2-5, with D unclear. The V and J ends lost 3 bases and 4 bases respectively, with 12 bases between them. The CDR3 totals 14 residues. Germline V gene sequence: CDR1 SGHNT, CDR2 YENEEA. CDR3 residues: CASSFRSLRETQYF. The CDR3, as DNA: TGTGCCAGCAGCTTCCGTTCCCTCCGAGAGACCCAGTACTTC. Full variable domain (missing parts from reference TRBV11-3 and TRBJ2-5): EAGVVQSPRYKIIEKKQPVAFWCNPISGHNTLYWYLQNLGQGPELLIRYENEEAVDDSQLPKDRFSAERLKGVDSTLKIQPAELGDSAVYLCASSFRSLRETQYFGPGTRLLVL.

The chain recombines TRBV6-6 with TRBJ1-2; 8 bases line up with TRBD1. The CDR3 length is 15 residues. Germline V gene data show CDR1 as MNHNY and CDR2 as SVGAGI (reference sequence). J gave up 4 bases and V 4 bases, and 8 bases lay outside the gene matches. Written as DNA, the CDR3 is TGTGCCAGCAGTTCCGTCGGACAGGGACGCTATGGCTACACCTTC. Translated, it gives CASSSVGQGRYGYTF.

The chain has TRBV30 and TRBJ1-5; maybe TRBD1 (5 bases). Germline CDR1 reads GTSNPN; CDR2 reads SVGIG (reference sequence). V was trimmed by 5 bases and J by 5 bases, leaving 13 bases between them. The CDR3 runs 13 residues. The CDR3 reads CAWARGGDQPQHF. CDR3 DNA: TGTGCCTGGGCCCGTGGGGGAGATCAGCCCCAGCATTTT. The variable domain in full, with the rest retrieved from reference TRBV30 and TRBJ1-5, is SQTIHQWPATLVQPVGSPLSLECTVEGTSNPNLYWYRQAAGRGLQLLFYSVGIGQISSEVPQNLSASRPQDRQFILSSKKLLLSDSGFYLCAWARGGDQPQHFGDGTRLSIL.

J is TRBJ1-6 and V is TRBV19; the match to TRBD1 covers 7 bases. V dropped 6 bases and J dropped 3; count of bases not matched to a gene: 5. Germline CDR1 and CDR2: LNHDA and SQIVND (reference sequence). CDR3 length equals 15 residues. The CDR3 region has the DNA TGTGCCAGTAGCCTCCGGGACAGCTATAATTCACCCCTCCACTTT. Protein: CASSLRDSYNSPLHF.

The rearrangement joins TRBV9 to TRBJ2-4, with 9 bases fitting TRBD1. The CDR3 contains 18 residues. Germline V gene lookup returns CDR1 SGDLS and CDR2 YYNGEE. Losses at the gene ends were 4 bases for V and 0 bases for J; bases not matched to a gene: 11. The CDR3 here is CASSYGQGPTLAKNIQYF. The CDR3 bases are TGTGCCAGCAGCTATGGACAGGGGCCAACCTTAGCCAAAAACATTCAGTACTTC.

V gene TRBV6-5 combines with J gene TRBJ2-2, with D unresolved. Germline values: CDR1 MNHEY, CDR2 SVGAGI. The ends were cut back, 4 bases at V and 5 bases at J, with 11 bases in the middle. This CDR3 is built from 14 residues. CDR3 sequence (DNA): TGTGCCAGCAGTTTGGCCCCGGCGACCGGGGAGCTGTTTTTT. Translation gives CASSLAPATGELFF.

The chain recombines TRBV7-2 with TRBJ2-2; D call uncertain. Trimming shortened V by 3 bases and J by 3 bases, and 2 bases separated the two germline ends. Germline V gives CDR1 SGHTA, CDR2 FQGNSA. CDR3 length: 12 amino acids. CDR3 residues: CASSLDTGELFF. The CDR3 region has the DNA TGTGCCAGCAGCTTGGACACCGGGGAGCTGTTTTTT.

This rearrangement joins TRBV30 to TRBJ1-6; no firm D call. The germline CDR1 and CDR2 sequences are GTSNPN and SVGIG (reference sequence). CDR3 size: 13 residues. V dropped 0 bases and J dropped 6 bases, with 6 bases sitting between them. CDR3 in DNA: TGTGCCTGGAGTGTAGGCCTTAATTCACCCCTCCACTTT. Its protein product is CAWSVGLNSPLHF.

The chain links TRBV11-3 to TRBJ1-3; D is ambiguous. V shed 5 bases and J shed 0 bases, with 17 bases lying between them. The CDR3 has 17 residues. Germline V gene lookup returns CDR1 SGHNT and CDR2 YENEEA. DNA for the CDR3: TGTGCCAGCAGCCCCACCGGTGGGGTATTCTCTGGAAACACCATATATTTT. It encodes CASSPTGGVFSGNTIYF.

The chain's CDR3 is CASSLGDRSVGYGYTF. In DNA, the CDR3 is TGCGCCAGCAGCTTGGGGGACAGGTCGGTGGGCTATGGCTACACCTTC. This chain joins TRBV5-1 and TRBJ1-2; 8 nucleotides agree with TRBD1. Germline CDR1 is SGHRS and CDR2 is YFSETQ. J was trimmed by 4 bases and V by 0 bases; bases with no gene match: 8. The CDR3 totals 16 residues. The full variable domain, rest sourced from reference TRBV5-1 and TRBJ1-2, is KAGVTQTPRYLIKTRGQQVTLSCSPISGHRSVSWYQQTPGQGLQFLFEYFSETQRNKGNFPGRFSGRQFSNSRSEMNVSTLELGDSALYLCASSLGDRSVGYGYTFGSGTRLTVV.

J is TRBJ2-7 and V is TRBV30, with a weak D call TRBD2 (5 bases). Germline CDR1 GTSNPN, CDR2 SVGIG (reference sequence). CDR3 size: 12 residues. Deletions cut 2 bases from V and 2 bases from J, with 7 bases between. The CDR3 DNA reads TGTGCCTGGAGTAAGAGGGCCTACGAGCAGTACTTC. Amino acids: CAWSKRAYEQYF.

This clone was recorded once. V gene TRBV7-2 combines with J gene TRBJ2-6, with D possibly matching TRBD2 (7 bases). Trimming left V 2 bases short and J 0 bases short, with 14 bases between. The length of the CDR3 is 18 residues. Germline CDR1 is SGHTA and CDR2 is FQGNSA. In nucleotides, the CDR3 is TGTGCCAGCAGCTTAAGGCGGGGGCCCCGCTCTGGGGCCAACGTCCTGACTTTC. Protein: CASSLRRGPRSGANVLTF.

V is TRBV7-9 and J is TRBJ2-2, with D uncertain. Germline CDR1 is SEHNR and CDR2 is FQNEAQ (reference sequence). The CDR3 loop spans 13 amino acids. Trimming cost V 1 base and J 3 bases, with 3 bases left between them. The CDR3 loop reads CASSLVDTGELFF. CDR3 sequence (DNA): TGTGCCAGCAGCTTAGTGGACACCGGGGAGCTGTTTTTT.

The chain employs TRBV30 and TRBJ1-2; D is possibly TRBD1 (6 bases). Looked up from germline, CDR1 is GTSNPN and CDR2 is SVGIG (reference sequence). V was cut by 0 bases and J by 4 bases, with 15 bases left in between. CDR3 length equals 15 residues. CDR3 DNA sequence: TGTGCCTGGAGTGTACCCCCCGGGGGCGGCTATGGCTACACCTTC. Its translation: CAWSVPPGGGYGYTF.

The gene calls are TRBV15 and TRBJ2-1, with a tentative D call TRBD1 (6 bases). V was trimmed by 0 bases and J by 5 bases, leaving 11 bases between them. The germline CDR1 and CDR2 sequences are LNHNV and YYDKDF (reference sequence). This CDR3 has 15 residues. DNA for the CDR3: TGTGCCACCAGCAGAGATCGGGCAGGGGACAATGAGCAGTTCTTC. Translation gives CATSRDRAGDNEQFF.

CDR3 sequence reads: CASSPDRGQETQYF. Here the CDR3 DNA reads TGTGCCAGCAGCCCGGACAGGGGCCAAGAGACCCAGTACTTC. The rearrangement links TRBV11-2 to TRBJ2-5, with TRBD1 matching 9 bases. The junction had 2 bases not matched to a gene; V was cut back by 5 bases and J by 1 base. CDR1 SGHAT and CDR2 FQNNGV come from the germline V gene. CDR3 length equals 14 residues. The whole variable domain, filled in from reference TRBV11-2 and TRBJ2-5, reads EAGVAQSPRYKIIEKRQSVAFWCNPISGHATLYWYQQILGQGPKLLIQFQNNGVVDDSQLPKDRFSAERLKGVDSTLKIQPAKLEDSAVYLCASSPDRGQETQYFGPGTRLLVL.

The J gene is TRBJ1-2, the V gene TRBV9; 10 bases align to TRBD1. In germline, CDR1 is SGDLS, CDR2 YYNGEE. J was trimmed by 0 bases and V by 3 bases; bases with no gene match: 2. The CDR3 is 15 residues long. The CDR3 DNA reads TGTGCCAGCAGCGCCGGACAGGGGGCTAACTATGGCTACACCTTC. Translating gives CASSAGQGANYGYTF.

The CDR3 nucleotides are TGTGCCAGCAGGGTTTCAGGGTTGGGTCAGCCCCAGCATTTT. Translating gives CASRVSGLGQPQHF. The rearrangement uses TRBV6-1 and TRBJ1-5; D possibly corresponds to TRBD1 (5 bases). CDR1 is MNHNS, CDR2 SASEGT, per germline. The CDR3 is 14 amino acids. V lost 6 bases and J lost 6, with 15 bases in between.

In the case of this clone: This sample also contains other DNA sequences that code for the same CDR3. The chain has TRBV6-5 and TRBJ1-1; tentatively, D is TRBD1 (5 bases). Germline V gives CDR1 MNHEY, CDR2 SVGAGI. Trimming left V 0 bases short and J 5 bases short, with 7 bases between. The CDR3 totals 13 residues. The CDR3 loop is CASSYSGTTEAFF. CDR3 in DNA: TGTGCCAGCAGTTACTCTGGGACGACTGAAGCTTTCTTT.

The chain links TRBV9 to TRBJ2-6, with unresolved D. CDR1 is SGDLS and CDR2 is YYNGEE in the germline V gene. The V end was cut by 4 bases, the J end by 0 bases, with 2 bases between. The CDR3 totals 13 residues. In DNA, the CDR3 is TGTGCCAGCAGCTCCTCTGGGGCCAACGTCCTGACTTTC. This codes for CASSSSGANVLTF.

J is TRBJ1-5 and V is TRBV7-2, with D unclear. Germline V lookup: CDR1 SGHTA, CDR2 FQGNSA. The CDR3 length is 15 residues. V was trimmed by 5 bases and J by 0 bases, leaving 11 bases between them. DNA of the CDR3: TGTGCCAGCAGCCCTGGTGGGTATAGCAATCAGCCCCAGCATTTT. Its protein is CASSPGGYSNQPQHF.

The chain uses TRBV14 and TRBJ1-6, with D possibly being TRBD1 (5 bases). The germline CDR1 and CDR2 sequences are SGHDN and FVKESK. V lost 2 bases, J lost 16 bases, and 12 bases lay in between. The CDR3 covers 12 residues. The CDR3 here is CASSQWGQTLHF. CDR3 nucleotides: TGTGCCAGCAGCCAATGGGGCCAAACGCTCCACTTT.

The chain joins TRBV6-5 to TRBJ2-7; maybe TRBD1 (6 bases). From germline, CDR1 is MNHEY and CDR2 SVGAGI. The CDR3 covers 15 residues. The V end lost 4 bases, the J end lost 3 bases, and 16 bases lay between the germline ends. As DNA, the CDR3 is TGTGCCAGCAGTTCTCCAGGGGCTATGGTCTACGAGCAGTACTTC. Protein: CASSSPGAMVYEQYF.

This sequence joins TRBV7-6 and TRBJ2-5; the match to TRBD2 covers 10 bases. This CDR3 has 17 residues. Germline V gene data show CDR1 as SGHVS and CDR2 as FNYEAQ. The J segment lost 7 bases and the V segment lost 1 base, leaving 12 bases of the junction unmatched. The CDR3 nucleotides read TGTGCCAGCAGCTTAGGGAGCGGGACTAGCGCGGCTGGGACCCAGTACTTC. Protein sequence: CASSLGSGTSAAGTQYF.

The chain couples TRBV4-3 to TRBJ1-1; tentatively, D is TRBD1 (6 bases). This CDR3 has 15 amino acids. V lost 0 bases and J 6 bases, leaving 14 bases between the germline ends. Germline V gene data show CDR1 as LGHNA and CDR2 as YSLEER. CDR3 sequence reads: CASSQEGAQGAEAFF. For the CDR3, the DNA is TGCGCCAGCAGCCAAGAAGGTGCACAGGGCGCTGAAGCTTTCTTT.

Only one count was recorded for this clone. The J gene is TRBJ1-3, the V gene TRBV7-9; D is ambiguous. The length of the CDR3 is 12 residues. The germline CDR1 and CDR2 sequences are SEHNR and FQNEAQ (reference sequence). Trimming stripped 3 bases from V and 4 bases from J, with 4 bases between. The CDR3 nucleotides read TGTGCCAGCAGCTTGGCGGGAAACACCATATATTTT. It codes for CASSLAGNTIYF.